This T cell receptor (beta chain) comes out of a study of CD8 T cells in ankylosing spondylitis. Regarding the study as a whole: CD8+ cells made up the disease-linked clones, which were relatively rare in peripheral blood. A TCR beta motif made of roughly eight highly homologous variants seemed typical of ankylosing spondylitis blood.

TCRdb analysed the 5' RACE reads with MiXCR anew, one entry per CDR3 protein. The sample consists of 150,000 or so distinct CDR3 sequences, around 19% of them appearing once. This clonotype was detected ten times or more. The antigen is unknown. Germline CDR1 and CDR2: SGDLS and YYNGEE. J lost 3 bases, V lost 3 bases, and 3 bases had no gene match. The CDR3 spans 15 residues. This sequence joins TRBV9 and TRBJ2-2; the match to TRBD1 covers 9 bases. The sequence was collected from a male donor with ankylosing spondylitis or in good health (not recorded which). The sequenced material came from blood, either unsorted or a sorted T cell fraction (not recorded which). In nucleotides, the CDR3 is TGTGCCAGCAGCGCACAGGGGGCGCACACCGGGGAGCTGTTTTTT. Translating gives CASSAQGAHTGELFF. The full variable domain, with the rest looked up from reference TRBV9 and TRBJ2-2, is DSGVTQTPKHLITATGQRVTLRCSPRSGDLSVYWYQQSLDQGLQFLIQYYNGEERAKGNILERFSAQQFPDLHSELNLSSLELGDSALYFCASSAQGAHTGELFFGEGSRLTVL.